This is a list of T cell receptor beta chains from one sample in a study of T-cell reconstitution after alpha-beta-depleted transplantation in children. Each CDR3 protein gets one entry after TCRdb re-called the PCR reads with MiXCR. Seen here are about 200,000 distinct CDR3 sequences, approximately 6.9% observed once, and the top ten hold about 5.9%. This specimen was PBMCs, taken before TCRalphabeta/CD19-depleted stem cell transplant. The receptors were sampled from a boy aged 2-15 years with acute lymphoblastic leukemia, due to receive a stem cell transplant. Each CDR3 is given with its conserved first and last residue. A D gene is named only where the DNA matches it firmly. Clone size, where shown, is once, few, many, or a class for clones that have expanded.

D gene: TRBD1
V gene: TRBV5-4
clone size: -
J gene: TRBJ2-7
CDR3 protein: CASSAGQGAPYEQYF
CDR3 DNA: TGTGCCAGCAGCGCGGGACAGGGGGCCCCCTACGAGCAGTACTTC

D gene: -
V gene: TRBV3-1
clone size: few
J gene: TRBJ2-2
CDR3 protein: CASSQVLIGGELFF
CDR3 DNA: TGTGCCAGCAGCCAAGTGTTAATTGGCGGGGAGCTGTTTTTT

D gene: -
V gene: TRBV7-9
clone size: many
J gene: TRBJ2-1
CDR3 protein: CASSLASHEQFF
CDR3 DNA: TGTGCCAGCAGCTTAGCGAGTCATGAGCAGTTCTTC

D gene: -
V gene: TRBV28
clone size: -
J gene: TRBJ2-7
CDR3 protein: CASSLRGGGSYEQYF
CDR3 DNA: TGTGCCAGCAGTTTAAGGGGGGGCGGTTCCTACGAGCAGTACTTC

D gene: TRBD2
V gene: TRBV20-1
clone size: many
J gene: TRBJ2-7
CDR3 protein: CSAETPSGGYEQYF
CDR3 DNA: TGCAGTGCTGAAACACCTAGCGGGGGCTACGAGCAGTACTTC

D gene: TRBD2
V gene: TRBV7-2
clone size: -
J gene: TRBJ2-5
CDR3 protein: CASSPISGAWVGETQYF
CDR3 DNA: TGTGCCAGCAGCCCAATTAGCGGGGCGTGGGTGGGAGAGACCCAGTACTTC

D gene: -
V gene: TRBV3-1
clone size: many
J gene: TRBJ2-5
CDR3 protein: CASSQVARESQETQYF
CDR3 DNA: TGTGCCAGCAGCCAAGTTGCCAGGGAATCCCAAGAGACCCAGTACTTC

D gene: TRBD2
V gene: TRBV7-9
clone size: many
J gene: TRBJ2-3
CDR3 protein: CASTTWVGLAGPDTQYF
CDR3 DNA: TGTGCCAGCACCACCTGGGTGGGGCTAGCGGGGCCAGATACGCAGTATTTT

D gene: -
V gene: TRBV28
clone size: many
J gene: TRBJ2-5
CDR3 protein: CASSLAGISEETQYF
CDR3 DNA: TGTGCCAGCAGTTTAGCGGGGATTTCCGAAGAGACCCAGTACTTC

D gene: TRBD1
V gene: TRBV7-9
clone size: few
J gene: TRBJ2-3
CDR3 protein: CASSHKEKDRGTDTQYF
CDR3 DNA: TGTGCCAGCAGCCACAAGGAGAAGGACAGGGGCACAGATACGCAGTATTTT

D gene: TRBD1
V gene: TRBV6-6
clone size: many
J gene: TRBJ1-6
CDR3 protein: CASSGQAGPNSPLHF
CDR3 DNA: TGTGCCAGCAGCGGACAGGCAGGACCAAATTCACCCCTCCACTTT

D gene: -
V gene: TRBV20-1
clone size: many
J gene: TRBJ2-3
CDR3 protein: CSAGTGSGTDTQYF
CDR3 DNA: TGCAGTGCTGGTACAGGGTCTGGCACAGATACGCAGTATTTT

D gene: TRBD2
V gene: TRBV7-6
clone size: many
J gene: TRBJ2-3
CDR3 protein: CASSLRQREEGTQYF
CDR3 DNA: TGTGCCAGCAGCTTAAGGCAGCGGGAGGAGGGTACGCAGTATTTT

D gene: -
V gene: TRBV12-3/TRBV12-4
clone size: many
J gene: TRBJ2-5
CDR3 protein: CASSLVSGETQYF
CDR3 DNA: TGTGCCAGCAGTTTGGTTTCTGGAGAGACCCAGTACTTC

D gene: -
V gene: TRBV5-1
clone size: many
J gene: TRBJ2-2
CDR3 protein: CASSLRQASNTGELFF
CDR3 DNA: TGCGCCAGCAGCTTGCGGCAGGCATCGAACACCGGGGAGCTGTTTTTT

D gene: TRBD2
V gene: TRBV7-2
clone size: few
J gene: TRBJ2-7
CDR3 protein: CASSLDRSGGAYEQYF
CDR3 DNA: TGTGCCAGCAGCTTAGATCGTAGCGGGGGGGCCTACGAGCAGTACTTC

D gene: TRBD2
V gene: TRBV6-2/TRBV6-3
clone size: many
J gene: TRBJ2-1
CDR3 protein: CASSSASSGGWYNEQFF
CDR3 DNA: TGTGCCAGCAGTTCCGCCAGTAGCGGGGGCTGGTACAATGAGCAGTTCTTC

D gene: -
V gene: TRBV6-2/TRBV6-3
clone size: many
J gene: TRBJ2-2
CDR3 protein: CASAGNTGELFF
CDR3 DNA: TGTGCCAGCGCAGGGAACACCGGGGAGCTGTTTTTT

D gene: TRBD1
V gene: TRBV7-2
clone size: -
J gene: TRBJ2-7
CDR3 protein: CASSPNRGRPYEQYF
CDR3 DNA: TGTGCCAGCAGCCCGAACAGGGGGCGACCCTACGAGCAGTACTTC

D gene: TRBD2
V gene: TRBV6-5
clone size: many
J gene: TRBJ2-7
CDR3 protein: CASSYFSGGEQYF
CDR3 DNA: TGTGCCAGCAGTTACTTTAGCGGGGGCGAGCAGTACTTC

D gene: -
V gene: TRBV15
clone size: few
J gene: TRBJ1-1
CDR3 protein: CATSRGGTEAFF
CDR3 DNA: TGTGCCACCAGCCGGGGGGGCACTGAAGCTTTCTTT

D gene: -
V gene: TRBV10-2
clone size: -
J gene: TRBJ2-2
CDR3 protein: CASSVRSNTGELFF
CDR3 DNA: TGCGCCAGCAGTGTCCGGTCGAACACCGGGGAGCTGTTTTTT

D gene: TRBD2
V gene: TRBV29-1
clone size: many
J gene: TRBJ2-1
CDR3 protein: CSVEREGLAGGYNEQFF
CDR3 DNA: TGCAGCGTTGAACGGGAAGGACTAGCGGGCGGTTACAATGAGCAGTTCTTC

D gene: -
V gene: TRBV7-2
clone size: many
J gene: TRBJ2-5
CDR3 protein: CASSLFGGQETQYF
CDR3 DNA: TGTGCCAGCAGCTTATTTGGGGGGCAGGAGACCCAGTACTTC

D gene: TRBD2
V gene: TRBV2
clone size: few
J gene: TRBJ2-1
CDR3 protein: CASRTSGYNEQFF
CDR3 DNA: TGTGCCAGCAGGACTAGCGGTTACAATGAGCAGTTCTTC